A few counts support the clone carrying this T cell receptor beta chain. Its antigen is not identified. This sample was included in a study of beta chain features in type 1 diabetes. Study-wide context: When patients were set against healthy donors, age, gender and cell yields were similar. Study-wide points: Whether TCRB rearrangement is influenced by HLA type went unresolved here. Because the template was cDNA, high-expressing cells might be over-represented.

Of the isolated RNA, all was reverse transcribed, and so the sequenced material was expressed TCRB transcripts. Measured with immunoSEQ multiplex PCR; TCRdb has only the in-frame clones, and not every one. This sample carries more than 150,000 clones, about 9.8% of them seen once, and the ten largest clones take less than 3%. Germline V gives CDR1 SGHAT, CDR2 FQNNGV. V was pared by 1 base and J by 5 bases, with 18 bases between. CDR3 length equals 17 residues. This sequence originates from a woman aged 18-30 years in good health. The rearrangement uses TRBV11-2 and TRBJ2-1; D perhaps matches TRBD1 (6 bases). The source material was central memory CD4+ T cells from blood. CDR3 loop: CASSLVQGWGPDNEQFF. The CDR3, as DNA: TGTGCCAGCAGCTTAGTTCAGGGGTGGGGACCGGACAATGAGCAGTTCTTC.